The rows below give T cell receptor beta chains drawn from one sample of a study of blood T cell repertoires in COVID-19. Method: immunoSEQ multiplex PCR; TCRdb's copy keeps in-frame clones and lacks some. The repertoire includes 320,000 or so clones, 85% of them detected once, and over 1.5% sits in the top ten. Sequenced sample: PBMCs or T cells enriched from blood (not recorded which). The source of these receptors is a woman under 40 who had been exposed to COVID-19. The CDR3 runs from the conserved cysteine through the conserved F or W. A D gene is named only where the DNA matches it firmly. Size is omitted from some rows. Given values are once, few, many or a class for expanded clones.

TRBD1 | NA | TRBJ1-1 | 11 | TRBV6-5 | TGTGCGACAGGGGTTAACACTGAAGCTTTCTTT | CATGVNTEAFF
TRBD2 | NA | TRBJ2-1 | 16 | TRBV6-2/TRBV6-3 | TGTGCCAGCAGTTGGGTGGCAGCGGGAGGGTGGGGTGAGCAGTTCTTC | CASSWVAAGGWGEQFF
TRBD1 | NA | TRBJ1-1 | 11 | TRBV19 | TGTGCCACTATGAGGACAGGTGAAGCTTTCTTT | CATMRTGEAFF
TRBD1 | NA | TRBJ1-1 | 11 | TRBV11-3 | TGTGCCACCAACAGGGGGCTGGAAGCTTTCTTT | CATNRGLEAFF
NA | NA | TRBJ1-1 | 16 | TRBV5-1 | TGCGCCAGCAGCTTGGTCAGGGGACCCGTTTCCACTGAAGCTTTCTTT | CASSLVRGPVSTEAFF
NA | NA | TRBJ2-1 | 14 | TRBV30 | TGTGCCTGGAGTGCGTGGGGGCAGGGGAATGAGCAGTTCTTC | CAWSAWGQGNEQFF
NA | few | TRBJ1-4 | 16 | TRBV28 | TGTGCCAGCAGTCTCCCCAGGGGAAAGAATAATGAAAAACTGTTTTTT | CASSLPRGKNNEKLFF
NA | NA | TRBJ2-7 | 13 | TRBV11-2 | TGTGCCAGCAGCTTAATCGGGGGCTACGAGCAGTACTTC | CASSLIGGYEQYF
TRBD2 | NA | TRBJ2-1 | 13 | TRBV6-5 | TGTGCCGGCTCGCCGGGGGGATGGAGTGAGCAGTTCTTC | CAGSPGGWSEQFF
NA | NA | TRBJ2-7 | 11 | TRBV7-2 | TGTGCCAGCAGCGTATCCTACGAGCAGTACTTC | CASSVSYEQYF
TRBD1 | NA | TRBJ1-1 | 16 | TRBV5-4 | TGTGCCAGCAGCTTGGGGGACAGCGCATGGGGCACTGAAGCTTTCTTT | CASSLGDSAWGTEAFF
NA | NA | TRBJ1-1 | 12 | TRBV12-3/TRBV12-4 | TGTGCCAGCAGTTTACAGAACACTGAAGCTTTCTTT | CASSLQNTEAFF
TRBD1 | NA | TRBJ1-6 | 16 | TRBV5-6 | TGTGCCAGCAGCCTGCGTCCGACAGGGAATAATTCACCCCTCCACTTT | CASSLRPTGNNSPLHF
TRBD2 | NA | TRBJ2-3 | 15 | TRBV5-4 | TGTGCCAGCAGCGGGAGGGCCAGGGGCACAGATACGCAGTATTTT | CASSGRARGTDTQYF
TRBD1 | NA | TRBJ2-4 | 14 | TRBV6-5 | TGTGCCAGCAGTCCCCGGACAGGGGACATCATTCAGTACTTC | CASSPRTGDIIQYF
TRBD1 | NA | TRBJ2-1 | 15 | TRBV18 | TGTGCCAGCTCACAGGACAGGGGAGGTGTCTATGAGCAGTTCTTC | CASSQDRGGVYEQFF
TRBD1 | NA | TRBJ1-6 | 16 | TRBV28 | TGTGCCAGCCAATCCGGGACAGGGGGCTTACAGTCACCCCTCCACTTT | CASQSGTGGLQSPLHF
TRBD2 | NA | TRBJ2-3 | 15 | TRBV30 | TGTGCCTGGAGTGCTGGGGGAGGGCGGACAGATACGCAGTATTTT | CAWSAGGGRTDTQYF
NA | NA | TRBJ2-7 | 13 | TRBV5-6 | TGTGCCAGCAGAGACAGCTCGAACTACGAGCAGTACTTC | CASRDSSNYEQYF
NA | NA | TRBJ2-1 | 14 | TRBV5-3 | TGTGCCAGAAGCTTACTACAGGACCACAATGAGCAGTTCTTC | CARSLLQDHNEQFF
NA | NA | TRBJ2-7 | 15 | TRBV21-1 | TGTGCCAGCAAACTGTGCGGGTCCGTGGTTGGGGAGCAGTACTTC | CASKLCGSVVGEQYF
TRBD1 | NA | TRBJ2-2 | 15 | TRBV5-5 | TGTGCCAGCAGCTACAGGGGGCGCTTCACCGGGGAGCTGTTTTTT | CASSYRGRFTGELFF
TRBD1 | NA | TRBJ2-1 | 14 | TRBV7-6 | TGTGCCAGCAGCCGAGACAGGGGGCGCGCTGAGCAGTTCTTC | CASSRDRGRAEQFF
TRBD2 | NA | TRBJ2-3 | 13 | TRBV27 | TGTGCCAGCAGTCCCGGACTAGCGGATAGGCAGTATTTT | CASSPGLADRQYF
TRBD1 | NA | TRBJ1-5 | 15 | TRBV6-5 | TGTGCCAGCAGTTACCCCAGGGGGATCAATCAGCCCCAGCATTTT | CASSYPRGINQPQHF
TRBD1 | NA | TRBJ1-1 | 12 | TRBV5-6 | TGTGCCAGCAGCCGCCGGGACAGGGGGGCTTTCTTT | CASSRRDRGAFF
NA | NA | TRBJ1-5 | 16 | TRBV3-1/TRBV3-2 | TGTGCCAGCAGCCAAGATAGCGCGATCAGCAATCAGCCCCAGCATTTT | CASSQDSAISNQPQHF
NA | NA | TRBJ1-2 | 13 | TRBV5-1 | TGCGCCAGCAGCCCGGACACGAACTATGGCTACACCTTC | CASSPDTNYGYTF
TRBD2 | NA | TRBJ2-7 | 15 | TRBV28 | TGTGCCAGCCAGACGGGGGCGGGAGGGCCGGAAGAGCAGTACTTC | CASQTGAGGPEEQYF
NA | NA | TRBJ1-1 | 17 | TRBV19 | TGTGCCAGTAGTCCCCAGTTAGGCGGTTCGATGAACACTGAAGCTTTCTTT | CASSPQLGGSMNTEAFF
NA | NA | TRBJ2-3 | 14 | TRBV7-3 | TGTGCCAGCAGCGAGAGTCGGGACGGGGGTACGCAGTATTTT | CASSESRDGGTQYF
NA | NA | TRBJ1-2 | 14 | TRBV6-5 | TGTGCCAGCAGCTCAGGGATTGTGGACTATGGCTACACCTTC | CASSSGIVDYGYTF
TRBD1 | NA | TRBJ1-6 | 15 | TRBV14 | TGTGCCAGCAGCCAAGGGACAGGGTGGAGTTCACCCCTCCACTTT | CASSQGTGWSSPLHF
TRBD1 | NA | TRBJ1-5 | 15 | TRBV28 | TGTGCCAGCATCCTAGGACAGGGGAGGGGTCAGCCCCAGCATTTT | CASILGQGRGQPQHF
NA | NA | TRBJ2-7 | 15 | TRBV6-2/TRBV6-3 | TGTGCCAGCAGTTTAGAAGCGGCTACGTCCTACGAGCAGTACTTC | CASSLEAATSYEQYF
NA | few | TRBJ1-4 | 13 | TRBV5-5 | TGTGCCAGCAGCCCTCCGGGTCTTGAAAAACTGTTTTTT | CASSPPGLEKLFF
TRBD1 | NA | TRBJ1-1 | 16 | TRBV7-9 | TGTGCCAGCAGCCAACCCACGGGACAGGGGAACACTGAAGCTTTCTTT | CASSQPTGQGNTEAFF
TRBD1 | few | TRBJ2-1 | 15 | TRBV11-2 | TGTGCCAGCAGCCCAGACAGGGACTCCTACAATGAGCAGTTCTTC | CASSPDRDSYNEQFF
NA | NA | TRBJ1-3 | 12 | TRBV3-1/TRBV3-2 | TGTGCCAGCAGCCAAGAGGGCCACACCATATATTTT | CASSQEGHTIYF
TRBD2 | NA | TRBJ2-1 | 15 | TRBV12-5 | TGTGCTAGTGGAGTCTCGGGGGGGTCCTACAATGAGCAGTTCTTC | CASGVSGGSYNEQFF
NA | NA | TRBJ1-2 | 11 | TRBV19 | TGTGCCAGTAGCCTCGGGGTGGGCTACACCTTC | CASSLGVGYTF
NA | NA | TRBJ1-1 | 14 | TRBV13 | TGTGCCAGCAGCTTAGGCGGGGGGAACACTGAAGCTTTCTTT | CASSLGGGNTEAFF
NA | NA | TRBJ1-5 | 14 | TRBV2 | TGTGCCAGCAGGTCTAGGGTTACAGGTCAGCCCCAGCATTTT | CASRSRVTGQPQHF
TRBD1 | NA | TRBJ1-1 | 14 | TRBV2 | TGTGCCAGCAGTCAAAGGGGGCCCAACACTGAAGCTTTCTTT | CASSQRGPNTEAFF
NA | NA | TRBJ2-7 | 15 | TRBV5-3 | TGTGCCAGACCCCACCACATGACTAGCTCCTACGAGCAGTACTTC | CARPHHMTSSYEQYF
NA | NA | TRBJ1-4 | 15 | TRBV7-9 | TGTGCCAGCAGCTTAGCTCCCGGGTTAAATGAAAAACTGTTTTTT | CASSLAPGLNEKLFF
TRBD1 | NA | TRBJ1-6 | 15 | TRBV7-9 | TGTGCCAGCAGCCCGGGGACAGGGAATAATTCACCCCTCCACTTT | CASSPGTGNNSPLHF
NA | NA | TRBJ1-4 | 12 | TRBV6-5 | TGTGCCAGCTGCGGGAGTAATGAAAAACTGTTTTTT | CASCGSNEKLFF
NA | NA | TRBJ1-1 | 15 | TRBV4-2 | TGTGCCAGCAGCCCGCGCGGGGTGGGGAGCACTGAAGCTTTCTTT | CASSPRGVGSTEAFF
NA | NA | TRBJ1-5 | 12 | TRBV2 | TGTGCTACAGGACCCAGCAATCAGCCCCAGCATTTT | CATGPSNQPQHF
NA | NA | TRBJ2-7 | 13 | TRBV15 | TGTGCCACCAGCAGAGATTATGCGTACGAGCAGTACTTC | CATSRDYAYEQYF
TRBD1 | NA | TRBJ1-1 | 17 | TRBV10-1 | TGCGCCAGCAGTGGACAGGGTCCAGCCGGTTCGAACACTGAAGCTTTCTTT | CASSGQGPAGSNTEAFF
TRBD1 | once | TRBJ2-1 | 15 | TRBV5-1 | TGCGCCAGCAGCCCGACAGGGTCAGCCTACAATGAGCAGTTCTTC | CASSPTGSAYNEQFF
TRBD1 | NA | TRBJ1-2 | 13 | TRBV14 | TGTGCCAGCAGCCCGACAGGGGGCAGGGGCTACACCTTC | CASSPTGGRGYTF
NA | NA | TRBJ2-1 | 16 | TRBV21-1 | TGTGCCAGCAGCAATTCACAGGGGAGTTCCTACAATGAGCAGTTCTTC | CASSNSQGSSYNEQFF
NA | once | TRBJ1-5 | 15 | TRBV19 | TGTGCCAGTAGTACCGGGACATTTAGCAATCAGCCCCAGCATTTT | CASSTGTFSNQPQHF
TRBD1 | NA | TRBJ1-1 | 17 | TRBV6-6 | TGTGCCAGCAGTCTTCAGGACAGGGTAGGGGCTTACACTGAAGCTTTCTTT | CASSLQDRVGAYTEAFF
NA | NA | TRBJ2-7 | 14 | TRBV5-1 | TGCGCCAGCAGCATGGACAGCATCGCCTACGAGCAGTACTTC | CASSMDSIAYEQYF